The text below deals with one T cell receptor beta chain. Its matching antigen is unknown. Thyroid surgery took place with no prior treatment in any patient. The data were taken from a study of metastatic and nonmetastatic thyroid tumors. Study at large: Where malignant and benign thyroid patients were concerned, repertoires were compared across blood and tumor or nodule tissue. Points from the study as a whole: When malignant thyroid tumors were compared with benign nodules, TCR beta diversity was reportedly significantly higher in the malignant tumors. This held in both blood and tumor samples.

Trimming took off 2 bases at V and 5 bases at J, with 18 bases between the two ends. This CDR3 is 16 amino acids long. As originally analysed: Using the CDR3 differences seen across clinicopathological groups, the authors built a distant-metastasis classifier for papillary thyroid cancer, which was meant to discriminate distant-metastatic patients. TCRdb reanalyzed the PCR reads via MiXCR. The V and J calls reflect TCRdb's pipeline rather than the authors' work. This table holds about 41,000 clones, 20% to 30% found once. The rearrangement links TRBV12-3 or TRBV12-4 to TRBJ1-1; D is perhaps TRBD1 (5 bases). The source of this sequence is a female donor with papillary thyroid cancer or a benign thyroid nodule (not recorded which). Some clones in this sample may be carry-over from other donors' samples. Sequencing was carried out using tumor tissue. The chain's CDR3 is CASSLNRGGWGTEAFF. The CDR3 bases are TGTGCCAGCAGTTTAAATCGGGGGGGATGGGGAACTGAAGCTTTCTTT.